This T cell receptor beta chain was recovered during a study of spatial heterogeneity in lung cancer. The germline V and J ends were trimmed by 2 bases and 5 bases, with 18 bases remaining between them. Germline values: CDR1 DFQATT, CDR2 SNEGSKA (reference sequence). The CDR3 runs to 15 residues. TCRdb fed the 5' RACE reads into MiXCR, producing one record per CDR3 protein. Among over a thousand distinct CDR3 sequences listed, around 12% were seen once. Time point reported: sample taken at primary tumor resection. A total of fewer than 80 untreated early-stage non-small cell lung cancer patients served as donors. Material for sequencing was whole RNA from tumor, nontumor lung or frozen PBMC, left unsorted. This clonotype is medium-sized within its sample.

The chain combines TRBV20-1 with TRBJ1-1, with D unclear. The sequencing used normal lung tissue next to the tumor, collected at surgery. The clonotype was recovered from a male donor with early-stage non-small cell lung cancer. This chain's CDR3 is CSARTGAQVETEAFF. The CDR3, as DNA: TGCAGTGCTAGAACCGGAGCGCAGGTAGAGACTGAAGCTTTCTTT.